The table lists the clone carrying this T cell receptor beta chain with a few counts. The sample comes from a study of patients and donors after allogeneic stem cell transplantation. This CDR3 region has 15 residues. Unmatched junction bases numbered 4, after V lost 6 bases and J lost 0 bases. CDR1 and CDR2 (germline): SNHLY, FYNNEI. TCRdb re-called the RT-PCR reads with MiXCR, one entry per CDR3 protein. This sample has about 4,200 distinct CDR3 sequences, with 15% to 20% found just once. Input material: blood, either unsorted or a sorted T cell fraction (not recorded which). The clonotype comes from a human donor who was either an allogeneic HSCT recipient or a stem cell or donor lymphocyte infusion donor (not recorded which). It is not recorded whose cells these are; they may come from a transplant donor. The chain recombines TRBV2 with TRBJ1-4, with 7 bases aligning to TRBD1. The CDR3, as DNA: TGTGCCAGCAGGGGGGACAGCGCAACTAATGAAAAACTGTTTTTT. It codes for CASRGDSATNEKLFF.